This TCR beta chain stems from a study of graft-versus-host responses after intestinal transplantation. Study context: Recipients underwent multivisceral, liver-intestinal, or isolated intestinal transplants. All recipients were given anti-thymocyte globulin induction, and tacrolimus and steroids were then administered for 2 to 3 years. Findings and caveats of the study: Marrow from the recipient contained GvH clones, some of which had appeared first in ileum or blood. Some patients had graft-donor T cell macrochimerism, and their allografts showed high graft-versus-host to host-versus-graft clonal ratios.

This CDR3 has 18 amino acids. The germline V gene has CDR1 SGHDT and CDR2 YYEEEE. Trimming took off 4 bases at V and 0 bases at J, with 19 bases between the two ends. Graft material was processed, releasing intraepithelial and lamina propria lymphocytes. The method was immunoSEQ multiplex PCR; TCRdb's version includes in-frame clones alone and lacks a portion of them. Counted here are tens of thousands of clones, about 85% occurring once; the ten biggest clones make up roughly 18%. To note about this clone: What it binds is unknown.

The chain has TRBV5-6 and TRBJ2-2, with D unclear. The source was ileum tissue, collected approximately 210 days after intestinal transplant. The clonotype was recovered from a human patient who received an intestinal transplant, so some T cells may come from the graft donor. The CDR3 protein is CASSRTPYTEANTGELFF. The DNA for the CDR3 is TGTGCCAGCAGCCGAACGCCGTATACAGAGGCGAACACCGGGGAGCTGTTTTTT.